These 6 T cell receptor beta chains were all obtained from the same sample, sequenced in a study of Tregs in tolerant kidney transplant recipients. Profiling relied on immunoSEQ multiplex PCR, and the TCRdb table lists in-frame clones only, not all of them. The sample has about 240,000 clones; 84% are singletons. Input material: CD4+ T cells from blood. The receptors were gathered from a human donor in good health.

The chain links TRBV11-3 to TRBJ2-2; 7 bases are shared with TRBD1. Looked up from germline, CDR1 is SGHNT and CDR2 is YENEEA. The junction had 4 bases not matched to a gene; V was cut back by 5 bases and J by 1 base. The CDR3 length is 15 residues. CDR3 bases: TGTGCCAGCAGCACCAGACAGGGGAACACCGGGGAGCTGTTTTTT. Translating it yields CASSTRQGNTGELFF.

The J gene is TRBJ1-3, the V gene TRBV6-1; the D is unclear. This CDR3 contains 13 residues. Deletions cut 6 bases from V and 1 base from J, with 7 bases between. Looked up from germline, CDR1 is MNHNS and CDR2 is SASEGT. As DNA, the CDR3 is TGTGCCAGCAGACAGAGTTCTGGAAACACCATATATTTT. Translated, it gives CASRQSSGNTIYF.

The rearrangement uses TRBV28 and TRBJ1-3, with D maybe TRBD1 (6 bases). Germline CDR1 MDHEN, CDR2 SYDVKM. The CDR3 is 13 residues long. Trimming left V 5 bases short and J 2 bases short, with 7 bases between. The CDR3 nucleotides are TGTGCCAGCAGTCGGACAGCTGGAAACACCATATATTTT. Its translation is CASSRTAGNTIYF.

A remark on this clone: This CDR3 is also generated by other DNA sequences in the sample. This chain uses TRBV7-9 with TRBJ1-5; tentative D call: TRBD1 (5 bases). The CDR3 has 13 residues. Trimming took 1 base from V and 7 from J, leaving 8 bases between them. Germline V CDR1 and CDR2: SEHNR, FQNEAQ (reference sequence). CDR3 region: CASSLEGVQPQHF. CDR3 in DNA: TGTGCCAGCAGCTTAGAAGGGGTGCAGCCCCAGCATTTT.

This sequence joins TRBV5-4 and TRBJ1-3; unclear D gene. Germline CDR1 is SGHNT and CDR2 is YYREEE (reference sequence). The CDR3 totals 17 residues. Trimming pared 1 base from V and 0 bases from J, leaving 14 bases between. DNA of the CDR3: TGTGCCAGCAGCTTGATTGGTTCGAGGTTCTCTGGAAACACCATATATTTT. This codes for CASSLIGSRFSGNTIYF.

V gene TRBV6-5 combines with J gene TRBJ1-1, with D perhaps matching TRBD1 (6 bases). This CDR3 has 12 amino acids. Germline lookup yields CDR1 MNHEY and CDR2 SVGAGI. V lost 8 bases and J lost 3, with 10 bases in between. CDR3 region: CASSQGYTEAFF. CDR3 sequence (DNA): TGTGCCAGCTCACAGGGATACACTGAAGCTTTCTTT.